These 31 T cell receptor beta chains share one sample of origin, sequenced in a study of blood T cell repertoires in COVID-19. Produced via immunoSEQ multiplex PCR; TCRdb's table is partial and in-frame only. The table includes approximately 130,000 clones, around 76% detected once. The specimen was peripheral blood. Every receptor here comes from a human donor in a cohort sampled during active COVID-19.

CDR3 nucleotides: TGTGCCAGCAGCTGGACAGGCGAATGGGAAAAACTGTTTTTT. Its protein is CASSWTGEWEKLFF. This chain joins TRBV7-9 and TRBJ1-4, with 7 bases identical to TRBD1. V lost 4 bases and J lost 8; bases outside the gene matches: 7. Looked up from germline, CDR1 is SEHNR and CDR2 is FQNEAQ (reference sequence). The CDR3 spans 14 residues.

The chain joins TRBV6-5 to TRBJ2-7; D perhaps matches TRBD1 (6 bases). In germline, CDR1 is MNHEY, CDR2 SVGAGI. Trimming shortened V by 7 bases and J by 4 bases, and 20 bases separated the two germline ends. The CDR3 loop spans 15 amino acids. CDR3 loop: CASTFRTGLGYEQYF. For the CDR3, the DNA is TGTGCCAGCACTTTCAGAACAGGGCTCGGGTACGAGCAGTACTTC.

This chain uses TRBV19 with TRBJ1-2, with unresolved D. The V gene's germline CDR1 is LNHDA and CDR2 SQIVND (reference sequence). The V gene lost 4 bases and the J gene lost 0 bases, with 15 bases spanning the gap. The CDR3 loop spans 16 amino acids. DNA for the CDR3: TGTGCCAGTAGTAAAGTTTCGGCGGATGCTAACTATGGCTACACCTTC. Its translation: CASSKVSADANYGYTF. Variable domain in full (rest from reference TRBV19 and TRBJ1-2): DGGITQSPKYLFRKEGQNVTLSCEQNLNHDAMYWYRQDPGQGLRLIYYSQIVNDFQKGDIAEGYSVSREKKESFPLTVTSAQKNPTAFYLCASSKVSADANYGYTFGSGTRLTVV.

The chain is built from TRBV5-1 and TRBJ2-5, with 7 bases fitting TRBD1. The J segment lost 5 bases and the V segment lost 4 bases, leaving 8 bases of the junction unmatched. In germline, CDR1 is SGHRS, CDR2 YFSETQ. The CDR3 runs 14 residues. The CDR3 sequence: CASSPGQQMETQYF. CDR3 bases: TGCGCCAGCAGCCCGGGACAGCAGATGGAGACCCAGTACTTC.

This clone was seen a handful of times. The chain links TRBV6-5 to TRBJ1-5, with 7 bases fitting TRBD1. CDR1 is MNHEY, CDR2 SVGAGI, per germline. V lost 7 bases to trimming and J lost 0 bases; unmatched junction nucleotides: 6. CDR3 length equals 15 residues. The CDR3 DNA reads as TGTGCCAGCAAACAGGGGAGAAATAGCAATCAGCCCCAGCATTTT. Protein sequence: CASKQGRNSNQPQHF.

The chain links TRBV7-3 to TRBJ2-3, with 9 bases lining up with TRBD2. Germline loops: CDR1 SGHTA, CDR2 FQGTGA. The J segment lost 2 bases and the V segment lost 5 bases, leaving 5 bases of the junction unmatched. The CDR3 contains 15 residues. CDR3 region: CASSAVAGDTDTQYF. The CDR3 nucleotides are TGTGCCAGCAGCGCGGTAGCGGGAGACACAGATACGCAGTATTTT.

The chain employs TRBV10-1 and TRBJ2-3; D is possibly TRBD2 (6 bases). The V gene's germline CDR1 is WNHNN and CDR2 SYGVQD (reference sequence). The CDR3 is made up of 13 amino acids. Deletions cut 6 bases from V and 5 bases from J, with 12 bases between. The CDR3 loop reads CASSRGAGDTQYF. The CDR3, as DNA: TGCGCCAGCAGCCGCGGGGCCGGAGATACGCAGTATTTT.

This clone was seen only a few times. CDR3 loop: CASSYFGRGTNQPQHF. The CDR3 DNA follows: TGTGCCAGCAGTTATTTTGGCAGGGGGACGAATCAGCCCCAGCATTTT. This chain connects TRBV6-2 or TRBV6-3 to TRBJ1-5; 7 nucleotides match TRBD1. The junction had 9 bases not matched to a gene; V was cut back by 3 bases and J by 4 bases. The CDR3 has 16 amino acids. The germline CDR1 and CDR2 sequences are MNHEY and SVGEGT.

In the case of this clone: Other DNA variants within this sample encode the same CDR3. The rearrangement links TRBV30 to TRBJ2-7; weak D call: TRBD1 (6 bases). V lost 0 bases to trimming and J lost 3 bases, with 6 bases between them. The length of the CDR3 is 12 residues. Germline assignment: CDR1 GTSNPN and CDR2 SVGIG (reference sequence). The CDR3: CAWSVQGYEQYF. The CDR3 DNA follows: TGTGCCTGGAGTGTACAGGGCTACGAGCAGTACTTC.

The chain couples TRBV11-2 to TRBJ2-1; TRBD1 aligns across 7 bases. The CDR3 length is 15 residues. Germline values: CDR1 SGHAT, CDR2 FQNNGV. V was clipped by 1 base and J by 0 bases; unmatched bases: 0. The CDR3 region has the DNA TGTGCCAGCAGCTTAGGACAGGGCTCCTACAATGAGCAGTTCTTC. Translated: CASSLGQGSYNEQFF.

This sequence joins TRBV29-1 and TRBJ2-5; 9 bases map to TRBD1. Trimming took 7 bases from V and 4 from J; bases not matched to a gene: 10. This CDR3 region has 14 residues. From germline, CDR1 is SQVTM and CDR2 ANQGSEA. The CDR3 here is CSAPGQGLLETQYF. Here the CDR3 DNA reads TGCAGCGCTCCGGGACAGGGCCTTTTAGAGACCCAGTACTTC.

This rearrangement joins TRBV20-1 to TRBJ2-7, with 8 bases fitting TRBD1. V was clipped by 3 bases and J by 6 bases; unmatched bases: 13. The CDR3 has 15 residues. Per germline, CDR1 DFQATT and CDR2 SNEGSKA (reference sequence). As DNA, the CDR3 is TGCAGTGCTAGTGGGAAGACAGGGGTAGGTTTCGAGCAGTACTTC. Residues: CSASGKTGVGFEQYF.

The gene calls are TRBV11-2 and TRBJ1-1, with D perhaps TRBD1 (5 bases). V was pared by 4 bases and J by 5 bases, with 8 bases between. Germline V gene sequence: CDR1 SGHAT, CDR2 FQNNGV. The CDR3 runs to 12 residues. The CDR3 region has the DNA TGTGCCAGCAGCTCGACAGTTACTGAAGCTTTCTTT. Its protein product is CASSSTVTEAFF.

V and J are TRBV3-1 (or the pseudogene TRBV3-2) and TRBJ2-1; TRBD2 aligns across 10 bases. J gave up 7 bases and V 1 base, and 13 bases lay outside the gene matches. CDR1 and CDR2 (germline): LGHDT, YNNKEL (reference sequence). CDR3 length: 18 amino acids. The CDR3 coding sequence is TGTGCCAGCAGCCAAGGGCTCCTGTCGAGCGGGGGGGGTAATGAGCAGTTCTTC. Amino acid sequence: CASSQGLLSSGGGNEQFF.

This chain joins TRBV5-1 and TRBJ2-5; 10 positions match TRBD1. Trimming removed 4 bases from V and 6 bases from J; junction bases left unmatched: 12. The length of the CDR3 is 16 residues. CDR1 is SGHRS and CDR2 is YFSETQ in the germline V gene. CDR3 in DNA: TGCGCCAGCAGCGCGGCCCCAGACAGGGGGCGACAGACCCAGTACTTC. Translation gives CASSAAPDRGRQTQYF.

V usage is TRBV19 and J usage is TRBJ1-6; D ambiguous. This CDR3 contains 15 residues. Germline V gives CDR1 LNHDA, CDR2 SQIVND (reference sequence). V shed 4 bases and J shed 10 bases, with 17 bases lying between them. CDR3 residues: CASSTLLGSGSPLHF. CDR3 bases: TGTGCCAGTAGTACCCTACTCGGCTCGGGGTCACCCCTCCACTTT. Together with reference TRBV19 and TRBJ1-6, the CDR3 gives the full variable domain: DGGITQSPKYLFRKEGQNVTLSCEQNLNHDAMYWYRQDPGQGLRLIYYSQIVNDFQKGDIAEGYSVSREKKESFPLTVTSAQKNPTAFYLCASSTLLGSGSPLHFGNGTRLTVT.

The chain is built from TRBV6-5 and TRBJ1-5; no definite D call. Germline CDR1 reads MNHEY; CDR2 reads SVGAGI. V was shortened by 7 bases and J by 1 base, with 11 bases between the two germline ends. This CDR3 contains 14 residues. The CDR3 bases are TGTGCCAGCAAGGACTCACAGAGCAATCAGCCCCAGCATTTT. It specifies CASKDSQSNQPQHF.

The chain employs TRBV4-2 and TRBJ1-1; the D gene is possibly TRBD1 (5 bases). Between the trimmed V and J ends, which lost 4 bases and 1 base, there was a span of 16 bases. CDR1 is LGHNA, CDR2 YNFKEQ, per germline. CDR3 length equals 16 residues. As DNA, the CDR3 is TGTGCCAGCAGCCCCCAAGTGGGGGGTGGGAACACTGAAGCTTTCTTT. Amino acid sequence: CASSPQVGGGNTEAFF.

The rearrangement joins TRBV5-6 to TRBJ2-7; D might be TRBD1 (5 bases). V lost 6 bases, J lost 3 bases, and 13 bases lay in between. The CDR3 has 13 amino acids. Per germline, CDR1 SGHDT and CDR2 YYEEEE. CDR3 in amino acids: CASTSGYLYEQYF. DNA of the CDR3: TGTGCCAGCACCTCAGGGTACCTCTACGAGCAGTACTTC.

This clone appeared a single time. This rearrangement joins TRBV11-2 to TRBJ2-1; TRBD1 is a possible D gene (6 bases). This CDR3 region has 15 residues. CDR1 SGHAT and CDR2 FQNNGV come from the germline V gene. V was shortened by 4 bases and J by 4 bases, with 14 bases between the two germline ends. The CDR3 loop reads CASSYRDTLYNEQFF. As DNA, the CDR3 is TGTGCCAGCAGCTACCGGGACACCCTATACAATGAGCAGTTCTTC.

J is TRBJ2-1 and V is TRBV11-2; 10 positions agree with TRBD2. Per germline, CDR1 SGHAT and CDR2 FQNNGV. J gave up 4 bases and V 3 bases, and 9 bases lay outside the gene matches. The length of the CDR3 is 17 residues. As DNA, the CDR3 is TGTGCCAGCAGCTTTAGGGGATTAGCGGGGGGTTACAATGAGCAGTTCTTC. It yields the protein CASSFRGLAGGYNEQFF.

The J gene is TRBJ2-4, the V gene TRBV30; 8 bases align to TRBD1. The CDR3 extends over 16 amino acids. In germline, CDR1 is GTSNPN, CDR2 SVGIG (reference sequence). V lost 3 bases to trimming and J lost 3 bases; unmatched junction nucleotides: 10. CDR3 sequence reads: CAWSHTDRGGKNIQYF. CDR3 DNA sequence: TGTGCCTGGAGCCATACCGACAGGGGTGGCAAAAACATTCAGTACTTC.

This sequence joins TRBV6-1 and TRBJ2-5, with 9 bases lining up with TRBD1. Germline-derived CDR1 and CDR2 are MNHNS and SASEGT. The CDR3 consists of 17 residues. The junction had 15 bases not matched to a gene; V was cut back by 3 bases and J by 7 bases. The CDR3 bases are TGTGCCAGCAGTGATACCCCGACAGGGGGTGGATTCGGGACCCAGTACTTC. Amino acid sequence: CASSDTPTGGGFGTQYF.

This clone was detected a few times. V and J are TRBV6-4 and TRBJ1-4; no definite D call. Trimming cost V 10 bases and J 7 bases, with 10 bases left between them. The CDR3 is 11 amino acids. Germline V lookup: CDR1 MRHNA, CDR2 SNTAGT. The DNA for the CDR3 is TGTGCCACCTCAGTTGGTGAAAAACTGTTTTTT. Translated, it gives CATSVGEKLFF.

The chain carries TRBV5-1 and TRBJ2-5, with D possibly TRBD2 on 5 matching bases. Trimming pared 2 bases from V and 2 bases from J, leaving 13 bases between. The CDR3 loop spans 15 amino acids. The germline CDR1 and CDR2 sequences are SGHRS and YFSETQ. The DNA for the CDR3 is TGCGCCAGCAGCTTCCCCCCTTCGGGGCAAGAGACCCAGTACTTC. It yields the protein CASSFPPSGQETQYF. The complete variable domain, with remaining parts taken from reference TRBV5-1 and TRBJ2-5, reads KAGVTQTPRYLIKTRGQQVTLSCSPISGHRSVSWYQQTPGQGLQFLFEYFSETQRNKGNFPGRFSGRQFSNSRSEMNVSTLELGDSALYLCASSFPPSGQETQYFGPGTRLLVL.

V and J are TRBV2 and TRBJ1-6; TRBD1 agrees at 9 bases. Germline loops: CDR1 SNHLY, CDR2 FYNNEI. Germline trimming cut 6 bases from V and 7 bases from J; bases unmatched to any gene: 4. The length of the CDR3 is 14 residues. The CDR3 DNA reads as TGTGCCAGCAGCCGGGGACAGGGCAATTCACCCCTCCACTTT. This gives the protein CASSRGQGNSPLHF.

The rearrangement links TRBV6-5 to TRBJ2-5; D gene unclear. The CDR3 covers 14 residues. Trimming pared 0 bases from V and 1 base from J, leaving 6 bases between. Germline values: CDR1 MNHEY, CDR2 SVGAGI. CDR3 amino acids: CASSYSLVQETQYF. The CDR3 nucleotides are TGTGCCAGCAGTTACTCATTAGTCCAAGAGACCCAGTACTTC.

The V gene is TRBV19, the J gene TRBJ2-1, with no clear D. CDR3 size: 11 residues. V was clipped by 7 bases and J by 10 bases, with 11 bases between them. Germline V gene sequence: CDR1 LNHDA, CDR2 SQIVND (reference sequence). CDR3 residues: CASMRSGEQFF. The CDR3 nucleotides read TGTGCCAGTATGAGGAGTGGGGAGCAGTTCTTC.

V and J are TRBV2 and TRBJ2-7; possible D gene TRBD2, 7 bases. V gave up 11 bases and J gave up 3 bases, with 20 bases separating them. The V gene's germline CDR1 is SNHLY and CDR2 FYNNEI. The CDR3 extends over 14 amino acids. The CDR3 DNA reads as TGTGCCCTGCGCCCCCCGGGGGGCGGCTACGAGCAGTACTTC. Its protein product is CALRPPGGGYEQYF.

In its sample, this clone was seen once. The V call is TRBV28, the J call TRBJ1-4, with 7 bases that match TRBD1. The CDR3 is made up of 13 amino acids. V lost 8 bases to trimming and J lost 2 bases; unmatched junction nucleotides: 2. Looked up from germline, CDR1 is MDHEN and CDR2 is SYDVKM. The CDR3 region is CASSGGTNEKLFF. The CDR3 DNA is TGTGCCAGCTCAGGGGGTACTAATGAAAAACTGTTTTTT.

There are a few counts of this clone. V is TRBV29-1 and J is TRBJ1-2; D unclear. V lost 1 base and J lost 3, with 12 bases in between. Germline CDR1 and CDR2: SQVTM and ANQGSEA. The CDR3 extends over 14 amino acids. For the CDR3, the DNA is TGCAGCGTTGAAGCCCAGAGGCGACACTATGGCTACACCTTC. Encoded protein: CSVEAQRRHYGYTF.